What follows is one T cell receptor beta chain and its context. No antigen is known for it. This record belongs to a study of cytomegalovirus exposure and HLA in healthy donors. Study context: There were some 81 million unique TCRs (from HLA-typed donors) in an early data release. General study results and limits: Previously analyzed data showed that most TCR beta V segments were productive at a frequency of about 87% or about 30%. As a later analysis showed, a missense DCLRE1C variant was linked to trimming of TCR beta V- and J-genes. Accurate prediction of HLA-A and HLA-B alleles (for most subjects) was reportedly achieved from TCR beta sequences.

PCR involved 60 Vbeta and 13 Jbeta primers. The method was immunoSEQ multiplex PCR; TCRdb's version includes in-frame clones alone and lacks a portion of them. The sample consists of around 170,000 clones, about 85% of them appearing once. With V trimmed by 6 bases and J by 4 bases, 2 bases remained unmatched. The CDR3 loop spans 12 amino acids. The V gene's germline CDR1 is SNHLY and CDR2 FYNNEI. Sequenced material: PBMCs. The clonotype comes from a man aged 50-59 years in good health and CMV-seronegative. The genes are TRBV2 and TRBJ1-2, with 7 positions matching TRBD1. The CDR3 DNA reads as TGTGCCAGCAGGACAGGGCCCTATGGCTACACCTTC. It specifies CASRTGPYGYTF.